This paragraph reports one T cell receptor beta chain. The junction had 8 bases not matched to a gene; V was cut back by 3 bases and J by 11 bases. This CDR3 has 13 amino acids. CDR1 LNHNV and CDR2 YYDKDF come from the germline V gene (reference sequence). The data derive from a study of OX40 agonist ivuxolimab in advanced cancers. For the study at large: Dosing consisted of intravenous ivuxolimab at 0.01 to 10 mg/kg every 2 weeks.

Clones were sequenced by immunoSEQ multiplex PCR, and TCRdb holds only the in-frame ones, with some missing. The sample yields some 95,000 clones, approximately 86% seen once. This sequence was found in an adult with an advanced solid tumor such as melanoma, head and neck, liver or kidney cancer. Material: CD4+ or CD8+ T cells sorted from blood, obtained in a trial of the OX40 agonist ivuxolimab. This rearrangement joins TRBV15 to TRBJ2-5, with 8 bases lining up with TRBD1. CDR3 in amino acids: CATSSRDRPEQYF. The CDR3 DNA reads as TGTGCCACCAGCAGCCGGGACAGGCCGGAGCAGTACTTC.